The T cell receptor beta chain under discussion was sequenced for a study of T cells in Graves' hyperthyroidism and ophthalmopathy. Study-level findings and limits: The model anticipated ophthalmopathy a median about six months pre-onset. Most thyroid clonotypes expanded above 0.001 were also detected in blood.

The germline V and J ends were trimmed by 3 bases and 8 bases, with 21 bases remaining between them. Germline assignment: CDR1 SGHRS and CDR2 YFSETQ. CDR3 length: 16 amino acids. Exclusion criteria comprised uncontrolled infection, other autoimmune disease, pregnancy or lactation. Each 10 ml fresh peripheral blood draw supplied the PBMCs. Amplification of TCR beta CDR3 regions was performed using RNA transcripts as template. The primer set for the first-round RT-PCR of the TCR CDR3 was HTBI. TCRdb independently ran MiXCR on the multiplex PCR reads; one entry per CDR3 protein. The profile covers about half a million distinct CDR3 sequences, with nearly 20% appearing a single time and 47% taken by the ten largest. A word on this clonotype: The antigen is not known.

Sequencing was performed on blood. The origin of this receptor is a man between 35 and 55 years old with Graves' ophthalmopathy. The V gene is TRBV5-1, the J gene TRBJ2-1; tentative D call: TRBD2 (5 bases). CDR3 protein: CASSSMGGLSVDEQFF. Written as DNA, the CDR3 is TGCGCCAGCAGCTCCATGGGCGGGCTGAGTGTTGATGAGCAGTTCTTC.